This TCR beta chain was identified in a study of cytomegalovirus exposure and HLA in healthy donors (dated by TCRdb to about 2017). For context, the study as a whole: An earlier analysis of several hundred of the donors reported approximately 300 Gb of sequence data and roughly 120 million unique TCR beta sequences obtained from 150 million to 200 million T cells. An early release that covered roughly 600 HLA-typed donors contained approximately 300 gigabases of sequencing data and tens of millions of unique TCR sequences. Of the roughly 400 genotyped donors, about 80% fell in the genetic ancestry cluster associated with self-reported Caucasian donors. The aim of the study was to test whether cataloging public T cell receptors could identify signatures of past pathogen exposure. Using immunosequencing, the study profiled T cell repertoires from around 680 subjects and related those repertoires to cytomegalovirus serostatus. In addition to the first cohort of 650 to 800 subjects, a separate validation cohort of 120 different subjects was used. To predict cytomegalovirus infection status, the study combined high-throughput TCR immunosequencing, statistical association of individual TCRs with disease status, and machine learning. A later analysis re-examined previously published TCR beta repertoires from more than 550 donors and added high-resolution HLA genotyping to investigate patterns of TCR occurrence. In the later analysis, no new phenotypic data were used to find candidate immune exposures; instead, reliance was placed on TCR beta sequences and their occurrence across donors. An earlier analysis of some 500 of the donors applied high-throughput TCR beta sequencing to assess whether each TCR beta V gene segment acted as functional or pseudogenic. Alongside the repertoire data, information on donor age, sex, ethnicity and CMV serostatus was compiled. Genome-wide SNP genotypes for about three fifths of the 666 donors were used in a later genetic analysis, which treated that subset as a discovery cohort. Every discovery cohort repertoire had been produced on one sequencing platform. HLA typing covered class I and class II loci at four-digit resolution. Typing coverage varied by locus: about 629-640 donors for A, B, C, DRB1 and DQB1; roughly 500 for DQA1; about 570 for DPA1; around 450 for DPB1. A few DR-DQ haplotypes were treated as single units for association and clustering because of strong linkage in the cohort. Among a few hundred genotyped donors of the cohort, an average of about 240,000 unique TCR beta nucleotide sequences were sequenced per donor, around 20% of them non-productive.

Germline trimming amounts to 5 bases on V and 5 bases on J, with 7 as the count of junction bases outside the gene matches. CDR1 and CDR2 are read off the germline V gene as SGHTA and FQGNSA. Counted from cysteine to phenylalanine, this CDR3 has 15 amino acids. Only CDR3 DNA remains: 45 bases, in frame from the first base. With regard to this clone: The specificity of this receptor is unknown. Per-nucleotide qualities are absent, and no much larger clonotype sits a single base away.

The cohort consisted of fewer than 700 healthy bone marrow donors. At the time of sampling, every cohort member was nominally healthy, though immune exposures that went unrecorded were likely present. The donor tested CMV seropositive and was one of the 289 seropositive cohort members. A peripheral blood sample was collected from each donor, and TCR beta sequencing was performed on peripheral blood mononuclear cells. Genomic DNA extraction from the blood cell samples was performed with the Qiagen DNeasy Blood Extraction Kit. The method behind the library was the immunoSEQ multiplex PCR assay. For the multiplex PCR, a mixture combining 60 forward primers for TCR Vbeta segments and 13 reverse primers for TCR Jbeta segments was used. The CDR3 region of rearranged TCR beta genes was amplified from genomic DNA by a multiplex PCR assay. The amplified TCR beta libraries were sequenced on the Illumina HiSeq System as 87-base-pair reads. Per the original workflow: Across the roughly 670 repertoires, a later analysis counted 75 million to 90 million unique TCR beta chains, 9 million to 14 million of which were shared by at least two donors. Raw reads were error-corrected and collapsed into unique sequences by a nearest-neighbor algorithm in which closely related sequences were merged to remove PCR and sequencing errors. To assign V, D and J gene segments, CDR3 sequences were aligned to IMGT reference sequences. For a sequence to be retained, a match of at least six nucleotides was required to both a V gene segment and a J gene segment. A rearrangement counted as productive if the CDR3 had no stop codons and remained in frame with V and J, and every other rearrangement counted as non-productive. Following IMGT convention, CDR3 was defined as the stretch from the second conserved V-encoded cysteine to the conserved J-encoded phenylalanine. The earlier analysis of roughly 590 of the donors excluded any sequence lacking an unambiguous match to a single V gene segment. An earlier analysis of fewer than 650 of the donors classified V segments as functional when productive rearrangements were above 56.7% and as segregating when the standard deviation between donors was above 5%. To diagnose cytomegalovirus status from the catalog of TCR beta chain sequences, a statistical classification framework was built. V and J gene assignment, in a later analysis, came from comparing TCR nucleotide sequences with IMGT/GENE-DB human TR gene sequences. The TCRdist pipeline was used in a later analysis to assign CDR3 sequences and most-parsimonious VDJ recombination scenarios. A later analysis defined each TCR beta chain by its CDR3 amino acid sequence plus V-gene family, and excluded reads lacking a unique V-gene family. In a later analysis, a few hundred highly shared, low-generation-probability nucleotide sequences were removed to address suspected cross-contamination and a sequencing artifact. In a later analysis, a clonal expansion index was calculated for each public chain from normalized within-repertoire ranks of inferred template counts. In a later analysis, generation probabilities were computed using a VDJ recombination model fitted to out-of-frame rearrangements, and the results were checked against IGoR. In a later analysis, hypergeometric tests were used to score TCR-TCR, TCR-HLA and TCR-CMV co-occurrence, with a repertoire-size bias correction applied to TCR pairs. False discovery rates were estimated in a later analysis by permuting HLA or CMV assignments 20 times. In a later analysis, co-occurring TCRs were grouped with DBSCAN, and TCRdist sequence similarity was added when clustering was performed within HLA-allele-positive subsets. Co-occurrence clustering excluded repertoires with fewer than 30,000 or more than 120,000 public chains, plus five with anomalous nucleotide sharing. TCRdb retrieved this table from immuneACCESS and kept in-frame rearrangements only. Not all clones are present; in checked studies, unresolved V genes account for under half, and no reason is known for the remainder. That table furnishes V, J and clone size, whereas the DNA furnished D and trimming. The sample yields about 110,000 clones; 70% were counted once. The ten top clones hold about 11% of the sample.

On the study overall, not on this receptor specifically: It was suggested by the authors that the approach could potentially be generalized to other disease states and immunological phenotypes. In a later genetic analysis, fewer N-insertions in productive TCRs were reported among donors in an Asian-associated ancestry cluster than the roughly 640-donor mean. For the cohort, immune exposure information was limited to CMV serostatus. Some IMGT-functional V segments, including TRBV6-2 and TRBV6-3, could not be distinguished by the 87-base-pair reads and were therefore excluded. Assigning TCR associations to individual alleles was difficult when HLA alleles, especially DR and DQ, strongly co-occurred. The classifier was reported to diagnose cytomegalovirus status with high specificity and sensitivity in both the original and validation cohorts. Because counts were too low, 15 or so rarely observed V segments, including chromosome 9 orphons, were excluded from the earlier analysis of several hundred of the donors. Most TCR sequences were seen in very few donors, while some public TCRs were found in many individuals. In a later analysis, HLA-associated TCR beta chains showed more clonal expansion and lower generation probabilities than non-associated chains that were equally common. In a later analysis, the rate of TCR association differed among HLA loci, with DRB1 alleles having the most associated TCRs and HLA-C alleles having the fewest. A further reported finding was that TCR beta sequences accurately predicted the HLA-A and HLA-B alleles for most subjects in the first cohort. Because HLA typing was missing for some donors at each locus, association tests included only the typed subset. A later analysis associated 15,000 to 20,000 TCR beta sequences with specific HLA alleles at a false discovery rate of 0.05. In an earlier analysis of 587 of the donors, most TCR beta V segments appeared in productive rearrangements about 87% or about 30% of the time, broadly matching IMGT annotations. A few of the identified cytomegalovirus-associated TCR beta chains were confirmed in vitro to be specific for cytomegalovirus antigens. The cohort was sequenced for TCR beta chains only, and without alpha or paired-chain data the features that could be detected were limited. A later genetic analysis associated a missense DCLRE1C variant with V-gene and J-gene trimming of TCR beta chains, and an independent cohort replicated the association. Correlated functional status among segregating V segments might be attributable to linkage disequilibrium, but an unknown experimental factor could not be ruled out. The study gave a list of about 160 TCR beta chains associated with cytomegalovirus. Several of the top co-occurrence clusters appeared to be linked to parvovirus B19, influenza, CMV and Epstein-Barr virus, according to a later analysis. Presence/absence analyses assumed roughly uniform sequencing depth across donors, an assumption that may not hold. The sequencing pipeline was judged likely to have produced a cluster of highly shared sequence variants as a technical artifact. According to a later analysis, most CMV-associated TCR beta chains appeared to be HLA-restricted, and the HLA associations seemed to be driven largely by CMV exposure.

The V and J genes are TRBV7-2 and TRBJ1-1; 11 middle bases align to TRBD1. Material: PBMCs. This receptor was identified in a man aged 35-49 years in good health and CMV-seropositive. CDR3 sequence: CASSPRGQGGTEAFF. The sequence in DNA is TGTGCCAGCAGCCCCCGGGGACAGGGGGGGACTGAAGCTTTCTTT.